Following are 28 T cell receptor beta chains from one sample sequenced in a study of blood T cell repertoires in COVID-19. Generated by immunoSEQ multiplex PCR, the TCRdb table keeps only in-frame clones and is missing some. The data hold about 92,000 clones, with around 90% observed a single time. The sequencing input was peripheral blood. The receptor set was obtained from a woman aged 60-75 years with COVID-19, enrolled during active disease.

The rearrangement uses TRBV5-1 and TRBJ2-5, with no clear D. Trimming shortened V by 0 bases and J by 5 bases, and 14 bases separated the two germline ends. This CDR3 spans 15 amino acids. Per germline, CDR1 SGHRS and CDR2 YFSETQ. DNA of the CDR3: TGCGCCAGCAGCTTGGAGGCAGGCGCCTGGGAGACCCAGTACTTC. It translates to CASSLEAGAWETQYF.

The genes are TRBV19 and TRBJ1-2; TRBD1 aligns across 8 bases. The CDR3 spans 12 residues. J was trimmed by 7 bases and V by 7 bases; bases with no gene match: 5. The germline V gene encodes CDR1 LNHDA and CDR2 SQIVND (reference sequence). Written as DNA, the CDR3 is TGTGCCAGTACTACAGGGGGAGGTGGCTACACCTTC. Protein: CASTTGGGGYTF.

The chain combines TRBV7-8 with TRBJ1-2, with 8 positions matching TRBD1. V lost 1 base to trimming and J lost 7 bases; unmatched junction nucleotides: 5. CDR3 length: 14 amino acids. Germline V gene sequence: CDR1 SGHVS, CDR2 FQNEAQ. The CDR3 sequence: CASSLVAGGSGYTF. Written as DNA, the CDR3 is TGTGCCAGCAGCTTAGTAGCAGGGGGCTCTGGCTACACCTTC.

The chain joins TRBV7-2 to TRBJ1-6, with D possibly being TRBD1 (6 bases). V gave up 5 bases and J gave up 12 bases, with 23 bases separating them. Germline V gene data show CDR1 as SGHTA and CDR2 as FQGNSA. The CDR3 runs to 16 residues. The CDR3 region has the DNA TGTGCCAGCAGCGTACAACAGGGCAGGCCTACCTTACCCCTCCACTTT. This sequence encodes CASSVQQGRPTLPLHF.

This clone occurred a few times. In DNA, the CDR3 is TGTGCCAGCTCACCCCAACAGGGGAGGACTAACTATGGCTACACCTTC. It is translated as CASSPQQGRTNYGYTF. This chain links TRBV18 with TRBJ1-2, with 7 nucleotides matching TRBD1. The CDR3 has 16 amino acids. V dropped 3 bases and J dropped 0; count of bases not matched to a gene: 7. Germline CDR1 is KGHSH and CDR2 is LQKENI.

The chain couples TRBV18 to TRBJ1-3, with no clear D. This CDR3 contains 16 residues. V was pared by 2 bases and J by 9 bases, with 20 bases between. The germline V gene encodes CDR1 KGHSH and CDR2 LQKENI. The CDR3 protein is CASSPTGRAPGGTIYF. The CDR3 nucleotides read TGTGCCAGCTCACCAACCGGGCGGGCCCCGGGCGGCACCATATATTTT. Together with reference TRBV18 and TRBJ1-3, the CDR3 gives the full variable domain: NAGVMQNPRHLVRRRGQEARLRCSPMKGHSHVYWYRQLPEEGLKFMVYLQKENIIDESGMPKERFSAEFPKEGPSILRIQQVVRGDSAAYFCASSPTGRAPGGTIYFGEGSWLTVV.

J is TRBJ2-2 and V is TRBV7-9, with 9 bases identical to TRBD2. The trim removed 5 bases at V and 5 bases at J, leaving 9 bases unmatched. CDR3 length equals 16 residues. Germline V gene lookup returns CDR1 SEHNR and CDR2 FQNEAQ (reference sequence). The chain's CDR3 is CASSRTGLAPTGELFF. As DNA, the CDR3 is TGTGCCAGCAGCCGAACGGGACTAGCTCCGACCGGGGAGCTGTTTTTT. Based on the CDR3 plus reference TRBV7-9 and TRBJ2-2, the full variable domain is DTGVSQNPRHKITKRGQNVTFRCDPISEHNRLYWYRQTLGQGPEFLTYFQNEAQLEKSRLLSDRFSAERPKGSFSTLEIQRTEQGDSAMYLCASSRTGLAPTGELFFGEGSRLTVL.

CDR3 sequence reads: CASSFALSIRDSLNTEAFF. The CDR3 DNA reads as TGTGCCAGCAGTTTCGCCCTCAGTATCCGGGACAGCCTGAACACTGAAGCTTTCTTT. The rearrangement uses TRBV28 and TRBJ1-1; 7 nucleotides agree with TRBD1. Germline values: CDR1 MDHEN, CDR2 SYDVKM. The CDR3 contains 19 residues. The J segment lost 0 bases and the V segment lost 3 bases, leaving 16 bases of the junction unmatched.

The gene calls are TRBV27 and TRBJ1-6, with a possible D match to TRBD1 (6 bases). In germline, CDR1 is MNHEY, CDR2 SMNVEV (reference sequence). This CDR3 is built from 13 residues. Trimming pared 8 bases from V and 9 bases from J, leaving 14 bases between. CDR3 region: CASSRQTGSPLHF. CDR3 nucleotides: TGTGCCAGCTCTCGCCAGACAGGTTCACCCCTCCACTTT.

This chain links TRBV6-2 or TRBV6-3 with TRBJ2-1; a possible D gene is TRBD2 (5 bases). The CDR3 length is 16 residues. Per germline, CDR1 MNHEY and CDR2 SVGEGT. V was trimmed by 2 bases and J by 0 bases, leaving 11 bases between them. CDR3 coding DNA: TGTGCCAGCAGTTACCCCCTGGGGAGCTCCTACAATGAGCAGTTCTTC. It specifies CASSYPLGSSYNEQFF.

This chain connects TRBV7-3 to TRBJ2-3; maybe TRBD2 (6 bases). The CDR3 consists of 15 residues. Trimming took off 0 bases at V and 5 bases at J, with 12 bases between the two ends. CDR1 is SGHTA and CDR2 is FQGTGA in the germline V gene. The CDR3 loop reads CASSLTGGMGDTQYF. The CDR3, as DNA: TGTGCCAGCAGCTTAACCGGGGGAATGGGAGATACGCAGTATTTT.

In this sample, this clone turned up a few times. The V gene is TRBV4-2, the J gene TRBJ2-7; 11 nucleotides agree with TRBD2. V was pared by 7 bases and J by 3 bases, with 8 bases of the junction left unmatched. Germline-derived CDR1 and CDR2 are LGHNA and YNFKEQ. CDR3 length equals 15 residues. CDR3 sequence (DNA): TGTGCCAGCACCCCAGGCGGGACTAGCGGCTACGAGCAGTACTTC. Translation: CASTPGGTSGYEQYF.

The chain has TRBV2 and TRBJ2-1; 10 bases map to TRBD1. V shed 8 bases and J 7 bases; nucleotides not matched to a gene: 11. Germline assignment: CDR1 SNHLY and CDR2 FYNNEI. This CDR3 is built from 15 residues. The CDR3 loop reads CASGPRTGGWNEQFF. The CDR3 DNA reads as TGTGCCAGCGGTCCAAGGACAGGGGGGTGGAATGAGCAGTTCTTC.

The genes are TRBV7-9 and TRBJ1-2; 7 bases line up with TRBD1. The CDR3 runs 14 residues. Germline CDR1 SEHNR, CDR2 FQNEAQ (reference sequence). V shed 3 bases, J shed 4 bases, and the junction held 5 bases outside the gene matches. CDR3 in amino acids: CASSFLDRSYGYTF. The CDR3 nucleotides read TGTGCCAGCAGCTTTCTGGACAGGAGCTATGGCTACACCTTC.

V usage is TRBV9 and J usage is TRBJ1-6; D possibly corresponds to TRBD1 (5 bases). V lost 0 bases, J lost 8 bases, and 12 bases lay in between. The CDR3 extends over 15 amino acids. CDR1 is SGDLS, CDR2 YYNGEE, per germline. The DNA for the CDR3 is TGTGCCAGCAGCGTAGGGGGGACTTCAGATTCACCCCTCCACTTT. Translated: CASSVGGTSDSPLHF.

The chain recombines TRBV9 with TRBJ2-3; D is ambiguous. Germline CDR1 is SGDLS and CDR2 is YYNGEE. Between the trimmed V and J ends, which lost 4 bases and 2 bases, there was a span of 8 bases. The CDR3 loop spans 13 amino acids. In DNA form, the CDR3 reads TGTGCCAGCAGCCTAAACCCCACAGATACGCAGTATTTT. This gives the protein CASSLNPTDTQYF.

The chain is built from TRBV12-3 or TRBV12-4 and TRBJ2-2; tentatively, D is TRBD2 (6 bases). The CDR3 is made up of 13 amino acids. Trimming pared 3 bases from V and 4 bases from J, leaving 6 bases between. For the CDR3, the DNA is TGTGCCAGCAGTTTCGGGGGCACCGGGGAGCTGTTTTTT. This sequence encodes CASSFGGTGELFF.

V is TRBV7-3 and J is TRBJ2-2, with 11 bases fitting TRBD2. Germline V gene data show CDR1 as SGHTA and CDR2 as FQGTGA. V gave up 1 base and J gave up 4 bases; unmatched junction bases: 8. The CDR3 contains 18 residues. CDR3 amino acids: CASSLNPSGGLVTGELFF. The CDR3 DNA sequence: TGTGCCAGCAGCTTAAACCCTAGCGGGGGGCTTGTCACCGGGGAGCTGTTTTTT.

The V gene is TRBV27, the J gene TRBJ2-1; 9 bases fit TRBD1. CDR1 and CDR2 from the germline V gene are MNHEY and SMNVEV (reference sequence). Trimming took 5 bases from V and 4 from J; bases not matched to a gene: 3. CDR3 length: 14 amino acids. The CDR3 protein is CASSPGQGYNEQFF. The CDR3, as DNA: TGTGCCAGCAGTCCAGGACAGGGGTACAATGAGCAGTTCTTC.

V gene TRBV12-5 combines with J gene TRBJ2-4; possibly TRBD2 for D (6 bases). The CDR3 is 15 amino acids. From germline, CDR1 is LGHNT and CDR2 FRNRAP. The ends were cut back, 5 bases at V and 8 bases at J, with 19 bases in the middle. This CDR3 is CASGITRGSGDIQYF. The CDR3 DNA reads TGTGCTAGTGGTATCACCCGGGGGTCGGGGGACATTCAGTACTTC.

The chain is built from TRBV18 and TRBJ1-5; weak D call: TRBD1 (6 bases). Per the germline V gene, CDR1 is KGHSH and CDR2 is LQKENI. V was pared by 3 bases and J by 0 bases, with 9 bases between. The CDR3 is 15 residues long. The CDR3 loop is CASSPTGISNQPQHF. In DNA, the CDR3 is TGTGCCAGCTCACCTACAGGGATTAGCAATCAGCCCCAGCATTTT.

This chain links TRBV21-1 with TRBJ2-1; the table assigns TRBD1, which was not confirmed against the DNA. TRBV21-1 is classified as a pseudogene. The CDR3 is made up of 13 amino acids. The CDR3: CASSKQVVRGQFF. In DNA form, the CDR3 reads TGTGCCAGCAGCAAACAGGTTGTCAGGGGGCAGTTCTTC.

The V and J genes are TRBV11-2 and TRBJ2-1; perhaps TRBD2 as D (7 bases). Germline V gives CDR1 SGHAT, CDR2 FQNNGV. The CDR3 is 14 amino acids. Deletions cut 1 base from V and 14 bases from J, with 18 bases between. CDR3 amino acids: CASSLASRAGAEFF. CDR3 DNA sequence: TGTGCCAGCAGCTTAGCCAGTAGGGCGGGGGCGGAGTTCTTC. Using reference TRBV11-2 and TRBJ2-1 for the parts outside the CDR3, the full variable domain is EAGVAQSPRYKIIEKRQSVAFWCNPISGHATLYWYQQILGQGPKLLIQFQNNGVVDDSQLPKDRFSAERLKGVDSTLKIQPAKLEDSAVYLCASSLASRAGAEFFGPGTRLTVL.

This clone was seen a handful of times. This chain joins TRBV2 and TRBJ1-5, with TRBD1 matching 9 bases. The CDR3 totals 14 residues. J was trimmed by 7 bases and V by 5 bases; bases with no gene match: 6. Per germline, CDR1 SNHLY and CDR2 FYNNEI. CDR3 sequence: CASSKQGAWQPQHF. CDR3 nucleotide sequence: TGTGCCAGCAGTAAACAGGGGGCATGGCAGCCCCAGCATTTT.

V gene TRBV7-2 combines with J gene TRBJ2-3; 8 bases are a match to TRBD2. J lost 5 bases, V lost 0 bases, and 1 base had no gene match. The length of the CDR3 is 14 residues. Per the germline V gene, CDR1 is SGHTA and CDR2 is FQGNSA. The CDR3 loop reads CASSLAGGVDTQYF. CDR3 nucleotides: TGTGCCAGCAGCTTAGCCGGGGGGGTAGATACGCAGTATTTT.

The V gene is TRBV5-1, the J gene TRBJ2-5, with D perhaps matching TRBD2 (5 bases). The germline V gene has CDR1 SGHRS and CDR2 YFSETQ. The V end lost 0 bases, the J end lost 1 base, and 7 bases lay between the germline ends. The CDR3 runs 14 residues. This CDR3 reads CASSLGTFQETQYF. CDR3 sequence (DNA): TGCGCCAGCAGCTTGGGGACTTTCCAAGAGACCCAGTACTTC.

As to this clone: Other DNA sequences in the same sample also yield this CDR3. The chain uses TRBV5-1 and TRBJ2-3, with D possibly TRBD1 on 5 matching bases. CDR3 length: 13 amino acids. Germline V CDR1 and CDR2: SGHRS, YFSETQ. Trimming stripped 4 bases from V and 4 bases from J, with 10 bases between. The CDR3 protein is CASSPTGSDTQYF. CDR3 nucleotide sequence: TGCGCCAGCAGCCCAACAGGTTCAGATACGCAGTATTTT.

The genes are TRBV27 and TRBJ1-5; no reliable D call. Germline CDR1 and CDR2: MNHEY and SMNVEV (reference sequence). The CDR3 runs to 17 residues. With 0 bases removed from V and 0 bases from J, the gap between germline ends came to 12 bases. The CDR3 DNA reads TGTGCCAGCAGTTTATCGTTTGGGCCCGATAGCAATCAGCCCCAGCATTTT. Amino acids: CASSLSFGPDSNQPQHF.